These 14 T cell receptor beta chains were sequenced from one sample in a study of T cell repertoires in cytomegalovirus infection. TCRdb analysed the reads with MiXCR anew, one entry per CDR3 protein. The sample holds under 500,000 distinct CDR3 sequences; approximately 46% are singletons and the top ten take about two fifths. For these TCRs, the target antigens are not known. The sequenced sample was cultured PBMCs, obtained from culture after CMV antigen stimulation. These receptors came from a human donor in good health (CMV status not recorded). Some clones in this sample may be carry-over from other donors' samples.

V usage is TRBV27 and J usage is TRBJ1-1; unclear D gene. Trimming removed 1 base from V and 0 bases from J, with 6 bases in between. The CDR3 is made up of 14 amino acids. Germline CDR1 reads MNHEY; CDR2 reads SMNVEV (reference sequence). The CDR3 loop reads CASSLWHMNTEAFF. The CDR3 DNA reads as TGTGCCAGCAGTTTATGGCACATGAACACTGAAGCTTTCTTT.

This clonotype has a count of ten or more. This sequence joins TRBV7-2 and TRBJ1-1, with a tentative D call TRBD1 (6 bases). The CDR3 is 15 residues long. Germline V gene sequence: CDR1 SGHTA, CDR2 FQGNSA. Trimming removed 4 bases at V and 1 base at J, with 13 bases between. The chain's CDR3 is CASSSQSTGNTEAFF. CDR3 sequence (DNA): TGTGCCAGCAGCTCACAGTCGACAGGGAACACTGAAGCTTTCTTT.

This clonotype was counted between two and nine times. The genes are TRBV7-2 and TRBJ1-1, with D uncertain. Germline CDR1 is SGHTA and CDR2 is FQGNSA. The CDR3 loop spans 11 amino acids. Trimming took 5 bases from V and 7 from J, leaving 8 bases between them. CDR3 DNA sequence: TGTGCCAGCAGCGTCTACCTTGAAGCTTTCTTT. Translating it yields CASSVYLEAFF.

This clonotype was seen a handful of times. This chain connects TRBV28 to TRBJ2-7; no reliable D call. The CDR3 totals 12 residues. V lost 7 bases and J 0 bases, leaving 7 bases between the germline ends. Germline V gives CDR1 MDHEN, CDR2 SYDVKM. Here the CDR3 DNA reads TGTGCCAGCAAGGGCCGCTCCTACGAGCAGTACTTC. Protein sequence: CASKGRSYEQYF.

This sequence joins TRBV6-6 and TRBJ1-6, with D tentatively TRBD1 (5 bases). The V gene lost 0 bases and the J gene lost 7 bases, with 13 bases spanning the gap. Germline CDR1 and CDR2: MNHNY and SVGAGI (reference sequence). This CDR3 region has 16 residues. The CDR3 region is CASSYSPGPLNSPLHF. CDR3 sequence (DNA): TGTGCCAGCAGTTACTCGCCAGGGCCCCTCAATTCACCCCTCCACTTT.

This clonotype has just a few counts. The rearrangement joins TRBV3-1 to TRBJ2-1; D gene unclear. Trimming took off 6 bases at V and 4 bases at J, with 16 bases between the two ends. Germline V CDR1 and CDR2: LGHDT, YNNKEL (reference sequence). The CDR3 loop spans 15 amino acids. Here the CDR3 reads CASRPAPDPYNEQFF. Here the CDR3 DNA reads TGTGCCAGCAGACCGGCCCCAGATCCGTACAATGAGCAGTTCTTC.

The chain combines TRBV6-1 with TRBJ2-6; D unclear. V lost 6 bases to trimming and J lost 0 bases, with 21 bases between them. The CDR3 extends over 19 amino acids. The V gene's germline CDR1 is MNHNS and CDR2 SASEGT. The CDR3, as DNA: TGTGCCAGCAGGACGGACGGCTACGTTAAAAGCTCTGGGGCCAACGTCCTGACTTTC. Its translation is CASRTDGYVKSSGANVLTF.

This clonotype showed up just a few times. The genes are TRBV7-9 and TRBJ1-5; D gene ambiguous. CDR3 length: 13 amino acids. Germline V gene data show CDR1 as SEHNR and CDR2 as FQNEAQ (reference sequence). Trimming left V 1 base short and J 8 bases short, with 9 bases between. The CDR3 spells CASSLEGGEPQHF. CDR3 in DNA: TGTGCCAGCAGCTTAGAGGGCGGTGAGCCCCAGCATTTT.

The chain employs TRBV19 and TRBJ1-2; D call uncertain. Germline lookup yields CDR1 LNHDA and CDR2 SQIVND (reference sequence). The CDR3 is 14 residues long. V was pared by 4 bases and J by 4 bases, with 13 bases between. The CDR3 DNA follows: TGTGCCAGTAGTACCCACCAGGTAACCTATGGCTACACCTTC. Translation gives CASSTHQVTYGYTF.

The gene calls are TRBV12-3 or TRBV12-4 and TRBJ1-5; 8 positions match TRBD1. After removal of 8 bases from V and 6 bases from J, the junction contained 6 bases not matched to a gene. This CDR3 contains 13 residues. CDR3 coding DNA: TGTGCCAGCCGGGACAGGTACGGTCAGCCCCAGCATTTT. The encoded protein is CASRDRYGQPQHF.

In this sample, this clonotype turned up many times. The chain links TRBV7-8 to TRBJ2-6; D is ambiguous. The germline V gene encodes CDR1 SGHVS and CDR2 FQNEAQ. This CDR3 region has 14 residues. The V end lost 5 bases, the J end lost 4 bases, and 9 bases lay between the germline ends. The CDR3 DNA reads as TGTGCCAGCAGCCCTCAATCGGGGGCCAACGTCCTGACTTTC. Protein sequence: CASSPQSGANVLTF. The complete variable domain, with remaining parts taken from reference TRBV7-8 and TRBJ2-6, reads GAGVSQSPRYKVAKRGQDVALRCDPISGHVSLFWYQQALGQGPEFLTYFQNEAQLDKSGLPSDRFFAERPEGSVSTLKIQRTQQEDSAVYLCASSPQSGANVLTFGAGSRLTVL.

This clonotype showed up just a few times. V is TRBV4-3 and J is TRBJ2-7, with D unclear. Germline V CDR1 and CDR2: LGHNA, YSLEER. The CDR3 covers 15 residues. The ends were cut back, 0 bases at V and 3 bases at J, with 12 bases in the middle. The CDR3 DNA follows: TGCGCCAGCAGCCAAGAACGCGGAGTGAACTACGAGCAGTACTTC. Translated: CASSQERGVNYEQYF.

The chain employs TRBV10-3 and TRBJ1-1; D gene unclear. Trimming took 6 bases from V and 4 from J, leaving 15 bases between them. CDR1 is ENHRY and CDR2 is SYGVKD in the germline V gene. This CDR3 region has 14 residues. CDR3: CAIRPTGILTEAFF. CDR3 nucleotides: TGTGCCATCAGGCCCACCGGAATACTCACTGAAGCTTTCTTT.

This clonotype has a count of ten or more. The V gene is TRBV7-2, the J gene TRBJ2-1; D might be TRBD2 (5 bases). Germline V lookup: CDR1 SGHTA, CDR2 FQGNSA. The V end was cut by 1 base, the J end by 0 bases, with 16 bases between. The CDR3 totals 18 residues. CDR3 sequence (DNA): TGTGCCAGCAGCTTAGGTTCTAGCCCCTTAAGCTCCTACAATGAGCAGTTCTTC. It is translated as CASSLGSSPLSSYNEQFF.